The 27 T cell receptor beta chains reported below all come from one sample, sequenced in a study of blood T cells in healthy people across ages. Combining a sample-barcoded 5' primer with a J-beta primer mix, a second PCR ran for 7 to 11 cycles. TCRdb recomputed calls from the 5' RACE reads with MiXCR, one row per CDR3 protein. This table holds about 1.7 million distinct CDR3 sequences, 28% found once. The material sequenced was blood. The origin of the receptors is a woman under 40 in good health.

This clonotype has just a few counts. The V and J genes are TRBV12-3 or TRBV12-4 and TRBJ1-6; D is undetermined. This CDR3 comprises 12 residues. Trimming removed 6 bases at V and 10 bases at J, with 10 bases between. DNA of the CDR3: TGTGCCAGCAGCCCCGACGGGTCACCCCTCCACTTT. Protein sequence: CASSPDGSPLHF.

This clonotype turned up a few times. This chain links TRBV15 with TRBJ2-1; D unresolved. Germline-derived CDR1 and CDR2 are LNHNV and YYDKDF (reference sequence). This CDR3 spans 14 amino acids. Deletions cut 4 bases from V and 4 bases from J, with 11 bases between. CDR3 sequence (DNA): TGTGCCACCAGCATCAAGAACGGATACAATGAGCAGTTCTTC. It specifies CATSIKNGYNEQFF. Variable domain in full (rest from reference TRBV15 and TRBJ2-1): DAMVIQNPRYQVTQFGKPVTLSCSQTLNHNVMYWYQQKSSQAPKLLFHYYDKDFNNEADTPDNFQSRRPNTSFCFLDIRSPGLGDTAMYLCATSIKNGYNEQFFGPGTRLTVL.

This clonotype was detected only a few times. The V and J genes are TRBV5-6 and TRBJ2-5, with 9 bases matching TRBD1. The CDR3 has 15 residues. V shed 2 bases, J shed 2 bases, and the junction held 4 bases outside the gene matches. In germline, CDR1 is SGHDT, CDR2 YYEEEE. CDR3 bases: TGTGCCAGCAGCTTCGACAGGGGGGGACAAGAGACCCAGTACTTC. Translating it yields CASSFDRGGQETQYF.

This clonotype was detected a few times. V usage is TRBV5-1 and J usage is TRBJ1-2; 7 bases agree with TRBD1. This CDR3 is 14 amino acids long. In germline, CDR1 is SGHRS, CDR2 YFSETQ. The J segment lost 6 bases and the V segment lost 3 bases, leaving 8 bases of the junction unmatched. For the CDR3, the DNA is TGCGCCAGCAGCTGGGGACAGATCTGGGATGGCTACACCTTC. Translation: CASSWGQIWDGYTF.

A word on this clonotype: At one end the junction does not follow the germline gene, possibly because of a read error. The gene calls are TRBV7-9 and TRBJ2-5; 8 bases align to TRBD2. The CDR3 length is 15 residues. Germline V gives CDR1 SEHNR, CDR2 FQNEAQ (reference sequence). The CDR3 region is CASSLTAGVQEAQYF. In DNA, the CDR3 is TGTGCCAGCAGCTTAACAGCGGGGGTACAAGAGGCCCAGTACTTC.

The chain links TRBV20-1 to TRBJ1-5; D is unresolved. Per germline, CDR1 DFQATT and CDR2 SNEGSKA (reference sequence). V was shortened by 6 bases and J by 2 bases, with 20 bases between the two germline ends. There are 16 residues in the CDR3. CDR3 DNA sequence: TGCAGTGCCTTCACCCTCTCGGGCGGAGGCAATCAGCCCCAGCATTTT. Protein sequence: CSAFTLSGGGNQPQHF.

The CDR3 loop reads CASSPSYGAQETQYF. As DNA, the CDR3 is TGTGCCAGCAGTCCCTCCTACGGAGCCCAAGAGACCCAGTACTTC. The chain uses TRBV27 and TRBJ2-5; D uncertain. V lost 5 bases and J 1 base, leaving 14 bases between the germline ends. CDR1 and CDR2 from the germline V gene are MNHEY and SMNVEV (reference sequence). The CDR3 has 15 amino acids.

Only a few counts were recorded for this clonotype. CDR3 protein: CASSGPGTSTDTQYF. As DNA, the CDR3 is TGTGCCAGCAGCGGACCGGGCACCAGCACAGATACGCAGTATTTT. The J gene is TRBJ2-3, the V gene TRBV28, with D uncertain. The germline V gene encodes CDR1 MDHEN and CDR2 SYDVKM. Between the trimmed V and J ends, which lost 6 bases and 0 bases, there was a span of 13 bases. The CDR3 is 15 amino acids.

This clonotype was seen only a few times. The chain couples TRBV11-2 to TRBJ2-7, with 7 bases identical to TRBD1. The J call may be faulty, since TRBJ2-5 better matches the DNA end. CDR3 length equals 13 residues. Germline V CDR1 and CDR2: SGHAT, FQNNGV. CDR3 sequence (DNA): TGTGCCAGCAGCTTCACAGGGGACGAGACCCAGTACTTC. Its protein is CASSFTGDETQYF.

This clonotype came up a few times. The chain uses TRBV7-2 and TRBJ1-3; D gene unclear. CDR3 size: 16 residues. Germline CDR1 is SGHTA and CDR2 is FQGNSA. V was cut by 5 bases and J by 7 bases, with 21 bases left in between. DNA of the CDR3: TGTGCCAGCAGCCCTACCGCGGGGAATTTTGGCAACACCATATATTTT. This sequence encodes CASSPTAGNFGNTIYF.

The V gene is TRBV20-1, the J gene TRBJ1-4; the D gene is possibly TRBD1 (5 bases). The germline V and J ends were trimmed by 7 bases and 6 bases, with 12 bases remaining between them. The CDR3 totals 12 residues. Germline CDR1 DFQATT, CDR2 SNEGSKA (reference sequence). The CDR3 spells CSGQGSHEKLFF. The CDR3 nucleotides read TGCAGTGGTCAGGGCAGTCATGAAAAACTGTTTTTT.

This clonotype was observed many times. The chain's CDR3 is CASSFTDDLPHEQYF. The DNA of the CDR3 is TGCGCCAGCAGCTTCACGGACGACCTCCCTCACGAGCAGTACTTC. The V call is TRBV5-1, the J call TRBJ2-7; no reliable D call. The V end lost 2 bases, the J end lost 5 bases, and 17 bases lay between the germline ends. Germline V lookup: CDR1 SGHRS, CDR2 YFSETQ. The CDR3 covers 15 residues.

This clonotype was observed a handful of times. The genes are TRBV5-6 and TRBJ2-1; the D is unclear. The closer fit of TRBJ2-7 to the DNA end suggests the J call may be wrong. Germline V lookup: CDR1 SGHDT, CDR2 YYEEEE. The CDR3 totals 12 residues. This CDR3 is CASSSLNNEQYF. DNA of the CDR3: TGTGCCAGCAGCAGTTTAAACAATGAGCAGTACTTC.

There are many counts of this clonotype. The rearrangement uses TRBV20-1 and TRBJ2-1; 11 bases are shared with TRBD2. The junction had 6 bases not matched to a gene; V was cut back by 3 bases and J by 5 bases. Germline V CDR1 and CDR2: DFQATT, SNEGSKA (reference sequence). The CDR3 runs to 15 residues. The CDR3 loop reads CSASGGTSGNNEQFF. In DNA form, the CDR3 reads TGCAGTGCTAGTGGGGGGACTAGCGGAAACAATGAGCAGTTCTTC.

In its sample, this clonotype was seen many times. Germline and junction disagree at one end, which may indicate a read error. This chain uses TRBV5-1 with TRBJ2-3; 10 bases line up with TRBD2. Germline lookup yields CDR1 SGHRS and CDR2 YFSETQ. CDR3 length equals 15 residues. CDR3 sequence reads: CASSLGTSDTDTQYF. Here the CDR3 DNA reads TGTGCCAGCAGCCTCGGGACTAGCGACACAGATACGCAGTATTTT.

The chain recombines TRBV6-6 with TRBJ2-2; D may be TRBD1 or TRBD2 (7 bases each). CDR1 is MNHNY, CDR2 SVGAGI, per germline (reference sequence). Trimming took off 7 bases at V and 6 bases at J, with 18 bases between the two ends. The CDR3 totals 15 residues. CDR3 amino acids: CASTVIRGGAGELFF. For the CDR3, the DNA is TGTGCCAGCACTGTAATCAGGGGGGGAGCCGGGGAGCTGTTTTTT.

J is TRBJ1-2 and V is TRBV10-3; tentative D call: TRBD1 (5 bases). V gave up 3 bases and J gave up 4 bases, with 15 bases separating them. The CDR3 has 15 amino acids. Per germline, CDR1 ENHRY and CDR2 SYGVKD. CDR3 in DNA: TGTGCCATCAGTGAATCTGGGCCCGGGGCCTATGGCTACACCTTC. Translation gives CAISESGPGAYGYTF.

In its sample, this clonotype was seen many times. CDR3 DNA: TGCAGTGCTAGATCGGGTGCGACTAATGAAAAACTGTTTTTT. Its translation: CSARSGATNEKLFF. This rearrangement joins TRBV20-1 to TRBJ1-4, with D uncertain. Deletions cut 2 bases from V and 2 bases from J, with 9 bases between. Germline V gene data show CDR1 as DFQATT and CDR2 as SNEGSKA (reference sequence). This CDR3 is built from 14 residues.

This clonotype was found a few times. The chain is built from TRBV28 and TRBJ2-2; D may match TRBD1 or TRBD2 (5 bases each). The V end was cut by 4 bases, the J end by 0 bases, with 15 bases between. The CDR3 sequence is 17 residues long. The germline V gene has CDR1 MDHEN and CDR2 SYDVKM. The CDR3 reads CASSYGTDQTNTGELFF. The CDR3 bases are TGTGCCAGCAGTTACGGGACGGATCAAACGAACACCGGGGAGCTGTTTTTT.

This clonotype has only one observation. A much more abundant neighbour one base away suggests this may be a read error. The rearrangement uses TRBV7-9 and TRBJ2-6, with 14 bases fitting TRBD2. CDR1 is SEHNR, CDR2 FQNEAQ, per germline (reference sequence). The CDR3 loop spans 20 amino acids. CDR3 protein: CASSLSPRTSGRSGANVRTF. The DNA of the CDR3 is TGTGCCAGCAGCTTATCCCCCCGGACTAGCGGGAGGTCTGGGGCCAACGTCCGGACTTTC.

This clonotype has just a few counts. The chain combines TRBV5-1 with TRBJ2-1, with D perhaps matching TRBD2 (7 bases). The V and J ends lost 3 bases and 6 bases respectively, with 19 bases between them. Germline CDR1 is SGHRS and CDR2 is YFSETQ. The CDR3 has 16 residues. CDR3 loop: CASSSQPAAGANEQFF. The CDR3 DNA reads TGCGCCAGCAGCTCCCAACCAGCGGCGGGGGCCAATGAGCAGTTCTTC.

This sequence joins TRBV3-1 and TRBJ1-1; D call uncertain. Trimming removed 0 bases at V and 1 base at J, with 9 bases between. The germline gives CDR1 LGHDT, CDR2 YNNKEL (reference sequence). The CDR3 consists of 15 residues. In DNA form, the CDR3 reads TGTGCCAGCAGCCAAGAGGCGGGAGCGAACACTGAAGCTTTCTTT. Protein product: CASSQEAGANTEAFF.

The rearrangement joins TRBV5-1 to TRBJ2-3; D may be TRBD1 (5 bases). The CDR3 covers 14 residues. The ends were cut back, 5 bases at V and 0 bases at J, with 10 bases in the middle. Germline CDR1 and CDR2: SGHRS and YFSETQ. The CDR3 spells CASRDTTSTDTQYF. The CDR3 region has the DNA TGCGCCAGCAGGGACACTACTAGCACAGATACGCAGTATTTT. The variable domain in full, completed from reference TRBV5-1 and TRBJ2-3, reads KAGVTQTPRYLIKTRGQQVTLSCSPISGHRSVSWYQQTPGQGLQFLFEYFSETQRNKGNFPGRFSGRQFSNSRSEMNVSTLELGDSALYLCASRDTTSTDTQYFGPGTRLTVL.

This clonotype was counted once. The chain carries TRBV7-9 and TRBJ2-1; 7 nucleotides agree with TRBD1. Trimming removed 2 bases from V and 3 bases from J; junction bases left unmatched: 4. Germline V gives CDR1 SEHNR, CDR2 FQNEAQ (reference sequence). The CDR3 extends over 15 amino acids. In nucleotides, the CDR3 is TGTGCCAGCAGCTTACGGGACAGCATCTACAATGAGCAGTTCTTC. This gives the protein CASSLRDSIYNEQFF.

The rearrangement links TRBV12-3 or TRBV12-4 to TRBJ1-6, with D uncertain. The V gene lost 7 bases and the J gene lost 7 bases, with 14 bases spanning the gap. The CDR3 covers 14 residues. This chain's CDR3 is CASNDRAQNSPLHF. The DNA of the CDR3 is TGTGCCAGCAATGACCGGGCCCAAAATTCACCCCTCCACTTT.

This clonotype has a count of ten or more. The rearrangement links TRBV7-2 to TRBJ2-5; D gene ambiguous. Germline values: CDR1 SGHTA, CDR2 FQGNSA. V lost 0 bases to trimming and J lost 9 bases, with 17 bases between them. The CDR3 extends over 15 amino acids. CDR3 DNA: TGTGCCAGCAGCTTAGCGTCTTCGCCCCCGGGTCCCCAGTACTTC. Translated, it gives CASSLASSPPGPQYF.

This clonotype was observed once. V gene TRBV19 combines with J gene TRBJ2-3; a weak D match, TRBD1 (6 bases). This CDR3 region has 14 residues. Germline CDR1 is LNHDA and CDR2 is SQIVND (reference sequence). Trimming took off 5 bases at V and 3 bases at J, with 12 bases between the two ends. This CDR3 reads CASSFFGQTDTQYF. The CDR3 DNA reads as TGTGCCAGTAGTTTCTTCGGACAGACAGATACGCAGTATTTT.